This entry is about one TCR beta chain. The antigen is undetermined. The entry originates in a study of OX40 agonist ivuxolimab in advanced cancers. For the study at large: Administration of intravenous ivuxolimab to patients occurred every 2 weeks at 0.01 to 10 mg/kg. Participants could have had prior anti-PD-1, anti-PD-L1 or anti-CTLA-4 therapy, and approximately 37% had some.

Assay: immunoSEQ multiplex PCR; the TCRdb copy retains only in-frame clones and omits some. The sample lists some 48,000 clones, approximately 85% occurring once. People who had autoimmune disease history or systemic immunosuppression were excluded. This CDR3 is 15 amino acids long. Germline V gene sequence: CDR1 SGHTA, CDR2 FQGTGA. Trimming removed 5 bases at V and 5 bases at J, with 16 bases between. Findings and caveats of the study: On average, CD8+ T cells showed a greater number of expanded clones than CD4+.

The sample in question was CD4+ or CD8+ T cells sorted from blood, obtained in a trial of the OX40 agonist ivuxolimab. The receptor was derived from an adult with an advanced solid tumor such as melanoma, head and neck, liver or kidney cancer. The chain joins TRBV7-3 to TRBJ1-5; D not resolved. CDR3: CASSLDGMRDQPQHF. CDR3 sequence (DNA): TGTGCCAGCAGCCTAGACGGGATGAGAGATCAGCCCCAGCATTTT.